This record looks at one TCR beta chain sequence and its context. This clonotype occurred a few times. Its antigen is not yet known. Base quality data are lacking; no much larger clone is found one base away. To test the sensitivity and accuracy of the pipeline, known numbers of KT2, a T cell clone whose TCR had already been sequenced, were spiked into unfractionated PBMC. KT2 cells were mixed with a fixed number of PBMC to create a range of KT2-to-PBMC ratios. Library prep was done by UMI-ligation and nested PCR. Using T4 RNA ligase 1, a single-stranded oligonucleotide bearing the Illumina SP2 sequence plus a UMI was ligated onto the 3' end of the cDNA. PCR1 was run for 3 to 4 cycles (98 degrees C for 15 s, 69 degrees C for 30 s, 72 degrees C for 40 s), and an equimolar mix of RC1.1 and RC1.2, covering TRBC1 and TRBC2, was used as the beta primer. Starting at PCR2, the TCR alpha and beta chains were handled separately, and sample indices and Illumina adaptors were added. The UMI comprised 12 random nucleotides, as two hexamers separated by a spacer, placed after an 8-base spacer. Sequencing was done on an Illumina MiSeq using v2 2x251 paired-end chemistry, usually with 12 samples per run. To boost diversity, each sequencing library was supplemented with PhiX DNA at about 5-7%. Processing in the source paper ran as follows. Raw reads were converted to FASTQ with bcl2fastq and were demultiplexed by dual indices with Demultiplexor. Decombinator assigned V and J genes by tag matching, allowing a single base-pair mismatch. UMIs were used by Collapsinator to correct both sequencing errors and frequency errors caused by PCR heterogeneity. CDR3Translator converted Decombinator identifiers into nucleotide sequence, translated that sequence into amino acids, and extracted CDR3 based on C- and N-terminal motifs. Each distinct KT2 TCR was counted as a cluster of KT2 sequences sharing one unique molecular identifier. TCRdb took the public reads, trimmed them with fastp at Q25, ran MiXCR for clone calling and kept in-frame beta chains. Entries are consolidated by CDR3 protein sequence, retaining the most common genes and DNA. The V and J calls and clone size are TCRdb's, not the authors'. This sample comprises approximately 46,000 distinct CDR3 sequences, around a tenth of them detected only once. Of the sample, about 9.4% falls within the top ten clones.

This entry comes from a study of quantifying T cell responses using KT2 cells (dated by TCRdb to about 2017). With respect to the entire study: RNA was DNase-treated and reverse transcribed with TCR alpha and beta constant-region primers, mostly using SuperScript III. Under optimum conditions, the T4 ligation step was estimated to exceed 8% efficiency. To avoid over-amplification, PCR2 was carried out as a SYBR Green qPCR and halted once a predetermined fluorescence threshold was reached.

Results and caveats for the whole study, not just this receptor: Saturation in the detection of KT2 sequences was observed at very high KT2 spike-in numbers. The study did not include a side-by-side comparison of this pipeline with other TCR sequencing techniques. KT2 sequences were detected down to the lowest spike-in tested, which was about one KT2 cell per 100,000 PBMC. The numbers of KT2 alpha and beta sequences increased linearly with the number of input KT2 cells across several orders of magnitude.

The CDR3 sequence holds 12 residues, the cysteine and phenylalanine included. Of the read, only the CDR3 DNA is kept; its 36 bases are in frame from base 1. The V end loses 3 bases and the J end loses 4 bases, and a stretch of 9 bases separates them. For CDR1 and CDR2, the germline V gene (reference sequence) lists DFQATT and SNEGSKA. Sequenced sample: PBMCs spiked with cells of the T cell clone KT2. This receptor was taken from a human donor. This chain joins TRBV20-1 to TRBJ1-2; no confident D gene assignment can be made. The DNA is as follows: TGCAGTGCTAGGGGAACAGCCTATGGCTACACCTTC. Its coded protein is CSARGTAYGYTF.